The rows below give T cell receptor beta chains drawn from one sample of a study of T-cell memory formation after mild COVID-19. Using its own MiXCR run on the 5' RACE reads, TCRdb lists one record per CDR3 protein. The table has about 600,000 distinct CDR3 sequences, roughly 21% seen once; the top ten hold approximately 8.4%. Sequencing was done on a sample of PBMCs or a T cell subset sorted from them (not recorded which). These receptors originate from an adult woman who had mild COVID-19 (a few samples of this study predate the infection). Cell type and time point are not known. CDR3s include the opening cysteine and the closing phenylalanine or tryptophan. Each record gives: J gene, clone size, D gene, V gene, CDR3 protein, CDR3 DNA. D genes are given only for firm matches. A row's size may be missing; if present it is once, few, many or a size class.

TRBJ1-1 | NA | NA | TRBV6-6 | CASSYPPLLSVGTEAFF | TGTGCCAGCAGTTACCCCCCTCTTTTATCCGTGGGCACTGAAGCTTTCTTT
TRBJ2-1 | many | NA | TRBV7-3 | CASSPGGGLNEQFF | TGTGCCAGCAGCCCCGGTGGGGGGCTCAATGAGCAGTTCTTC
TRBJ1-2 | once | NA | TRBV19 | CASSIVVGRERLSYGYTF | TGTGCCAGTAGTATAGTGGTGGGCAGGGAGAGGTTGTCCTATGGCTACACCTTC
TRBJ2-5 | few | TRBD1 | TRBV15 | CATSRVGQGNQYF | TGTGCCACCAGCCGGGTTGGACAGGGCAACCAGTACTTC
TRBJ1-5 | many | NA | TRBV4-1 | CASSQGDRAFNQPQHF | TGCGCCAGCAGCCAAGGTGACAGAGCTTTCAATCAGCCCCAGCATTTT
TRBJ1-2 | NA | NA | TRBV4-1 | CASSQDQRLQRLTF | TGCGCCAGCAGCCAAGATCAGAGGTTACAGCGACTCACCTTC
TRBJ2-1 | few | TRBD1 | TRBV20-1 | CSARPVSGQSYNEQFF | TGCAGTGCTAGGCCCGTTTCGGGACAGTCATACAATGAGCAGTTCTTC
TRBJ2-2 | NA | TRBD2 | TRBV25-1 | CASSEGLAGVTGELFF | TGTGCCAGCAGTGAAGGGCTAGCGGGAGTCACCGGGGAGCTGTTTTTT
TRBJ2-2 | few | TRBD1 | TRBV7-6 | CASSLMSGTGISGELFF | TGTGCCAGCAGCTTAATGTCAGGGACAGGGATTTCCGGGGAGCTGTTTTTT
TRBJ2-3 | few | NA | TRBV5-1 | CASRPGTASTDTQYF | TGCGCCAGCCGACCCGGGACGGCTAGCACAGATACGCAGTATTTT
TRBJ1-2 | many | TRBD1 | TRBV27 | CASRQGFHGYTF | TGTGCCAGCAGACAGGGGTTTCATGGCTACACCTTC
TRBJ2-7 | NA | NA | TRBV6-6 | CASTFDGRGAYEQYF | TGTGCCAGCACCTTCGACGGACGAGGGGCCTACGAGCAGTACTTC
TRBJ1-5 | few | NA | TRBV20-1 | CSARDVTGSNQPQHF | TGCAGTGCTAGAGACGTTACAGGGAGCAATCAGCCCCAGCATTTT
TRBJ1-6 | NA | NA | TRBV9 | CASSVGSSYNSPLHF | TGTGCCAGCAGCGTTGGCAGCTCCTATAATTCACCCCTCCACTTT
TRBJ1-1 | NA | NA | TRBV2 | CASSEVWTEAFF | TGTGCCAGCAGCGAGGTATGGACTGAAGCTTTCTTT
TRBJ1-2 | NA | NA | TRBV6-5 | CASSYQFNLGYGYTF | TGTGCCAGCAGTTACCAGTTTAACCTGGGATATGGCTACACCTTC
TRBJ1-1 | NA | NA | TRBV7-2 | CASSFPFGNTEAFF | TGTGCCAGCAGCTTCCCCTTTGGAAACACTGAAGCTTTCTTT
TRBJ2-7 | NA | TRBD2 | TRBV20-1 | CSARDFSGRAYEQYF | TGCAGTGCTAGAGATTTTAGCGGGAGGGCCTACGAGCAGTACTTC
TRBJ2-2 | few | TRBD1 | TRBV5-5 | CASSHRGTNTGELFF | TGTGCCAGCAGCCACAGGGGCACTAACACCGGGGAGCTGTTTTTT
TRBJ2-1 | few | TRBD2 | TRBV9 | CASSVALGGGTYNEQFF | TGTGCCAGCAGCGTAGCTTTAGGCGGGGGGACGTACAATGAGCAGTTCTTC
TRBJ2-1 | few | TRBD2 | TRBV15 | CATSRGLAAYNEQFF | TGTGCCACCAGCAGGGGACTAGCGGCCTACAATGAGCAGTTCTTC
TRBJ1-2 | NA | NA | TRBV11-2 | CASSPLSGREGYTF | TGTGCCAGCAGCCCATTGTCTGGCAGAGAGGGCTACACCTTC
TRBJ2-5 | NA | TRBD2 | TRBV7-2 | CASSLSGMEETQYF | TGTGCCAGCAGTCTTAGCGGGATGGAAGAGACCCAGTACTTC
TRBJ2-3 | NA | NA | TRBV7-2 | CASSSGSFYTQYF | TGTGCCAGCAGCTCGGGGTCCTTTTATACGCAGTATTTT
TRBJ1-3 | few | NA | TRBV12-3/TRBV12-4 | CASSPRSPNTIYF | TGTGCCAGCAGTCCTAGGTCACCGAACACCATATATTTT
TRBJ2-2 | NA | TRBD1 | TRBV7-2 | CASKPGQSTGELFF | TGTGCCAGTAAACCGGGACAGAGCACCGGGGAGCTGTTTTTT
TRBJ2-3 | NA | TRBD2 | TRBV5-6 | CASSADPDRASGRRRTDTQYF | TGTGCCAGCAGCGCCGACCCTGACCGCGCTAGCGGGAGAAGACGCACAGATACGCAGTATTTT
TRBJ2-5 | NA | NA | TRBV9 | CASSVLAGRETQYF | TGTGCCAGCAGCGTACTCGCAGGGCGAGAGACCCAGTACTTC
TRBJ1-3 | few | NA | TRBV9 | CASSEIGNTIYF | TGTGCCAGCAGCGAGATTGGAAACACCATATATTTT
TRBJ1-1 | NA | TRBD1 | TRBV7-9 | CASSFIGTGREGTEAFF | TGTGCCAGCAGCTTTATCGGGACAGGGAGGGAAGGCACTGAAGCTTTCTTT
TRBJ2-1 | few | TRBD2 | TRBV5-6 | CASSLRGGFLNEQFF | TGTGCCAGCAGCTTGCGGGGGGGTTTTCTGAATGAGCAGTTCTTC
TRBJ2-3 | few | NA | TRBV29-1 | CSVASRGATDTQYF | TGCAGCGTTGCGTCTCGGGGGGCTACAGATACGCAGTATTTT
TRBJ2-7 | NA | NA | TRBV20-1 | CSARLTGEGTYEQYF | TGCAGTGCTAGACTTACAGGGGAGGGTACCTACGAGCAGTACTTC
TRBJ2-3 | NA | TRBD2 | TRBV25-1 | CASSDSGRGIDTQYF | TGTGCCAGCAGTGATAGCGGGAGGGGTATAGATACGCAGTATTTT
TRBJ2-3 | once | TRBD2 | TRBV7-3 | CASSLSGAGGFPDTQYF | TGTGCCAGCAGCTTAAGTGGGGCGGGAGGGTTCCCAGATACGCAGTATTTT
TRBJ2-5 | NA | NA | TRBV30 | CAWSDGPTLTQYF | TGTGCCTGGAGTGATGGGCCTACCCTGACCCAGTACTTC
TRBJ2-6 | few | TRBD1 | TRBV3-1 | CASSPFPGQGISGANVLTF | TGTGCCAGCAGCCCGTTTCCGGGACAGGGGATATCTGGGGCCAACGTCCTGACTTTC
TRBJ1-3 | once | TRBD1 | TRBV2 | CASSGQGLSFSSGNTIYF | TGTGCCAGCAGCGGACAGGGATTGAGCTTCAGCTCTGGAAACACCATATATTTT
TRBJ2-4 | few | TRBD1 | TRBV15 | CATSMITGEAKNIQYF | TGTGCCACCAGTATGATCACAGGGGAGGCCAAAAACATTCAGTACTTC
TRBJ1-1 | few | NA | TRBV6-5 | CASSYLSEAFF | TGTGCCAGCAGTTACTTGTCTGAAGCTTTCTTT
TRBJ1-1 | few | NA | TRBV4-1 | CASSPGGQRAFF | TGCGCCAGCAGCCCCGGAGGACAGAGGGCTTTCTTT
TRBJ2-1 | NA | TRBD2 | TRBV7-2 | CASRHGGGYNEQFF | TGTGCCAGCCGACACGGGGGGGGTTACAATGAGCAGTTCTTC
TRBJ1-1 | few | NA | TRBV5-1 | CASSFSPTNTEAFF | TGCGCCAGCAGCTTCTCACCCACGAACACTGAAGCTTTCTTT
TRBJ1-1 | NA | NA | TRBV12-3/TRBV12-4 | CASRDPPDTEAFF | TGTGCCAGCAGGGACCCCCCGGACACTGAAGCTTTCTTT
TRBJ2-3 | few | NA | TRBV4-1 | CASRPLPILTDTQYF | TGCGCCAGCAGACCCCTTCCCATACTCACAGATACGCAGTATTTT
TRBJ2-7 | NA | TRBD2 | TRBV7-7 | CASSLAGGSDEQYF | TGTGCTAGCAGCTTAGCGGGCGGGAGCGACGAGCAGTACTTC
TRBJ1-4 | NA | TRBD1 | TRBV11-2 | CASSLEGQGRDEKLFF | TGTGCCAGCAGCTTAGAGGGACAGGGTAGAGATGAAAAACTGTTTTTT
TRBJ2-7 | NA | NA | TRBV10-3 | CAISESASVGTYEQYF | TGTGCCATCAGTGAGTCGGCGTCAGTGGGTACCTACGAGCAGTACTTC
TRBJ2-7 | NA | TRBD2 | TRBV2 | CASSEDETSSEQYF | TGTGCCAGCAGTGAAGACGAGACTAGCTCCGAGCAGTACTTC
TRBJ1-5 | many | NA | TRBV7-6 | CASGTGGLQPQHF | TGTGCCAGCGGGACGGGAGGGTTGCAGCCCCAGCATTTT
TRBJ2-5 | few | NA | TRBV6-2/TRBV6-3 | CASSYDPSSTIRQETQYF | TGTGCCAGCAGTTATGACCCTTCTAGCACAATAAGACAAGAGACCCAGTACTTC
TRBJ2-5 | NA | TRBD2 | TRBV6-2/TRBV6-3 | CASSYGAGGLGETQYF | TGTGCCAGCAGTTACGGTGCGGGAGGCCTGGGGGAGACCCAGTACTTC
TRBJ1-6 | NA | NA | TRBV30 | CAWSVMTNSPLHF | TGTGCCTGGAGTGTGATGACTAATTCACCCCTCCACTTT
TRBJ2-1 | NA | TRBD1 | TRBV5-1 | CASSSGQGDMFNEQFF | TGCGCCAGCAGCTCGGGACAGGGGGATATGTTCAATGAGCAGTTCTTC
TRBJ1-1 | NA | NA | TRBV12-3/TRBV12-4 | CASSLHLGTLIKAEAFF | TGTGCCAGCAGTCTCCACCTGGGGACCCTTATTAAAGCTGAAGCTTTCTTT
TRBJ2-7 | NA | NA | TRBV2 | CASSEAQGYEQYF | TGTGCCAGCAGTGAAGCGCAGGGATACGAGCAGTACTTC
TRBJ1-1 | NA | NA | TRBV18 | CASSPPGTDTEAFF | TGTGCCAGCTCACCACCCGGCACCGACACTGAAGCTTTCTTT
TRBJ2-6 | few | TRBD1 | TRBV12-3/TRBV12-4 | CASSRQGSGANVLTF | TGTGCCAGCAGTCGACAGGGATCTGGGGCCAACGTCCTGACTTTC